These 9 T cell receptor beta chains came from one sample sequenced in a study of cytomegalovirus exposure and HLA in healthy donors. Here immunoSEQ multiplex PCR was the method, and the copy in TCRdb shows in-frame clones only, minus some. The sample includes around 160,000 clones, around four fifths of them seen just once. The sequencing sample was made of PBMCs. Every receptor here comes from a man aged 30 to 39 in good health and CMV-seropositive.

The DNA for the CDR3 is TGTGCCAGCAGCCCCGACGGGGGGGACACCGGGGAGCTGTTTTTT. This codes for CASSPDGGDTGELFF. The chain recombines TRBV6-4 with TRBJ2-2; 8 bases are shared with TRBD2. V lost 6 bases and J lost 3; bases outside the gene matches: 6. The CDR3 has 15 amino acids. CDR1 is MRHNA and CDR2 is SNTAGT in the germline V gene.

The chain has TRBV9 and TRBJ1-3; weak D call: TRBD1 (6 bases). The CDR3 contains 16 residues. Trimming shortened V by 4 bases and J by 4 bases, and 18 bases separated the two germline ends. The germline CDR1 and CDR2 sequences are SGDLS and YYNGEE. The CDR3 DNA is TGTGCCAGCAGCATGGGACACCGGGACGGAGGAAACACCATATATTTT. Translated, it gives CASSMGHRDGGNTIYF.

The chain combines TRBV27 with TRBJ2-7; D uncertain. This CDR3 has 12 residues. Trimming took off 6 bases at V and 7 bases at J, with 13 bases between the two ends. The germline gives CDR1 MNHEY, CDR2 SMNVEV (reference sequence). The CDR3 nucleotides read TGTGCCAGCAGCCCCCACTCAGCGGAGCAGTACTTC. Encoded protein: CASSPHSAEQYF.

In this sample, this clone turned up once. V usage is TRBV9 and J usage is TRBJ2-1; D is possibly TRBD1 (6 bases). Trimming cost V 3 bases and J 7 bases, with 14 bases left between them. The CDR3 runs to 14 residues. CDR1 is SGDLS and CDR2 is YYNGEE in the germline V gene. The CDR3 loop reads CASSGPGHSNEQFF. CDR3 bases: TGTGCCAGCAGCGGCCCGGGACACAGTAATGAGCAGTTCTTC.

This sequence joins TRBV11-2 and TRBJ2-5, with 8 nucleotides matching TRBD1. The CDR3 sequence is 14 residues long. The V gene end was trimmed by 5 bases and the J gene end by 5 bases; junction bases not matched to a gene: 7. Looked up from germline, CDR1 is SGHAT and CDR2 is FQNNGV. DNA of the CDR3: TGTGCCAGCAGCCATGGACAGGGTTGGGAGACCCAGTACTTC. This gives the protein CASSHGQGWETQYF.

V and J are TRBV2 and TRBJ2-5, with D perhaps TRBD1 (5 bases). CDR3 length: 13 residues. CDR1 is SNHLY and CDR2 is FYNNEI in the germline V gene. Deletions cut 6 bases from V and 2 bases from J, with 10 bases between. The CDR3 DNA sequence: TGTGCCAGCAGCGGGCCAGGGCAAGAGACCCAGTACTTC. It encodes CASSGPGQETQYF.

Regarding this clone: This sample includes further DNA sequences coding for the same CDR3. J is TRBJ2-7 and V is TRBV9, with 7 bases that match TRBD2. The CDR3 extends over 13 amino acids. The germline V gene has CDR1 SGDLS and CDR2 YYNGEE. Germline trimming cut 0 bases from V and 6 bases from J; bases unmatched to any gene: 3. Here the CDR3 reads CASSVGGGTEQYF. CDR3 sequence (DNA): TGTGCCAGCAGCGTAGGGGGAGGGACCGAGCAGTACTTC.

The sample holds one count of this clone. This chain uses TRBV30 with TRBJ2-3, with 9 bases fitting TRBD2. With V trimmed by 0 bases and J by 6 bases, 10 bases remained unmatched. This CDR3 region has 16 residues. Germline V gene data show CDR1 as GTSNPN and CDR2 as SVGIG (reference sequence). The CDR3 nucleotides read TGTGCCTGGAGTGTACAGGGGCGGGGGGGCAGGGATACGCAGTATTTT. Translating it yields CAWSVQGRGGRDTQYF.

This clone was recorded once. CDR3 nucleotides: TGTGCCAGCAGTATCGGGACAGGGACCCTAGAGCAGTACTTC. It codes for CASSIGTGTLEQYF. The rearrangement joins TRBV27 to TRBJ2-7, with 9 bases lining up with TRBD1. The CDR3 loop spans 14 amino acids. Trimming at V came to 5 bases and at J to 7 bases, leaving 9 bases not matched to a gene. Germline V gene sequence: CDR1 MNHEY, CDR2 SMNVEV (reference sequence).